The 14 T cell receptor beta chains reported below all come from one sample, sequenced in a study of identical twins. A single record per CDR3 protein comes from TCRdb applying MiXCR to the 5' RACE reads. This table holds some 730,000 distinct CDR3 sequences, 15% to 20% found once. These sequences were also reported in another study, on T cells expressing NK-cell markers.

Sequenced input: PBMCs. All receptors derive from a woman aged 18 to 35 in good health.

A few counts support this clonotype. The rearrangement joins TRBV12-3 or TRBV12-4 to TRBJ1-2, with a weak D call TRBD1 (5 bases). V lost 3 bases to trimming and J lost 4 bases, with 9 bases between them. This CDR3 contains 13 residues. DNA for the CDR3: TGTGCCAGCAGTTTCGTAGGGACCTATGGCTACACCTTC. The encoded protein is CASSFVGTYGYTF.

This rearrangement joins TRBV6-1 to TRBJ2-4; 7 nucleotides match TRBD1. After removal of 10 bases from V and 4 bases from J, the junction contained 13 bases not matched to a gene. The germline gives CDR1 MNHNS, CDR2 SASEGT. The CDR3 loop spans 15 amino acids. The CDR3 region has the DNA TGTGCCACCCGAAACAGGGGAGAGTCAAAAAACATTCAGTACTTC. Encoded protein: CATRNRGESKNIQYF.

This CDR3 is CASSFPPGQGSSVYEQYF. The CDR3 nucleotides read TGTGCCAGCAGCTTTCCCCCGGGACAGGGGTCTTCAGTCTACGAGCAGTACTTC. This chain links TRBV5-5 with TRBJ2-7; TRBD1 matches at 10 bases. Germline V gives CDR1 SGHKS, CDR2 YYEKEE (reference sequence). The junction had 14 bases not matched to a gene; V was cut back by 2 bases and J by 3 bases. The CDR3 sequence is 18 residues long.

The V call is TRBV9, the J call TRBJ2-5, with 9 nucleotides matching TRBD2. The junction had 14 bases not matched to a gene; V was cut back by 4 bases and J by 4 bases. CDR1 and CDR2 from the germline V gene are SGDLS and YYNGEE. The CDR3 runs to 17 residues. DNA for the CDR3: TGTGCCAGCAGCCCCCGGGGTAGCGGGAGTCTTGGAGAGACCCAGTACTTC. This translates into CASSPRGSGSLGETQYF.

The V gene is TRBV29-1, the J gene TRBJ2-7; TRBD1 matches at 7 bases. Germline CDR1 SQVTM, CDR2 ANQGSEA. The CDR3 runs to 13 residues. Trimming took 5 bases from V and 1 from J; bases not matched to a gene: 5. CDR3 region: CSVSRTGSYEQYF. The CDR3 DNA sequence: TGCAGCGTTTCCCGGACAGGATCCTACGAGCAGTACTTC.

The rearrangement links TRBV20-1 to TRBJ2-4; 9 nucleotides align to TRBD1. V trimming: 4 bases; J trimming: 6 bases; junction bases outside the gene matches: 7. This CDR3 contains 14 residues. In germline, CDR1 is DFQATT, CDR2 SNEGSKA (reference sequence). CDR3 DNA: TGCAGTGCTAAGGGACAGGGATCGGGAAACATTCAGTACTTC. It translates to CSAKGQGSGNIQYF.

This clonotype was found a few times. The chain uses TRBV20-1 and TRBJ2-2; 7 positions match TRBD2. This CDR3 comprises 16 residues. Unmatched junction bases numbered 4, after V lost 0 bases and J lost 0 bases. Germline V gene sequence: CDR1 DFQATT, CDR2 SNEGSKA (reference sequence). CDR3 sequence reads: CSARDGTTANTGELFF. CDR3 in DNA: TGCAGTGCTAGAGATGGGACTACCGCGAACACCGGGGAGCTGTTTTTT.

In this sample, this clonotype turned up a few times. This sequence joins TRBV6-5 and TRBJ2-3; D is possibly TRBD1 or TRBD2 (6 bases each). Germline V lookup: CDR1 MNHEY, CDR2 SVGAGI. V gave up 0 bases and J gave up 2 bases, with 18 bases separating them. The CDR3 extends over 18 amino acids. CDR3 loop: CASSYSSMEGGTTDTQYF. As DNA, the CDR3 is TGTGCCAGCAGTTACTCGAGTATGGAGGGGGGTACCACAGATACGCAGTATTTT.

This clonotype has at least ten counts. The genes are TRBV6-2 or TRBV6-3 and TRBJ2-1; D is unclear. The V gene's germline CDR1 is MNHEY and CDR2 SVGEGT. V was shortened by 2 bases and J by 4 bases, with 6 bases between the two germline ends. This CDR3 region has 13 residues. CDR3 sequence: CASSYDRYNEQFF. The CDR3 nucleotides are TGTGCCAGCAGTTACGACCGATACAATGAGCAGTTCTTC.

This clonotype occurred a few times. The chain has TRBV7-9 and TRBJ2-1; 9 bases match TRBD2. Germline CDR1 SEHNR, CDR2 FQNEAQ (reference sequence). The length of the CDR3 is 15 residues. J lost 8 bases, V lost 1 base, and 6 bases had no gene match. The CDR3 loop is CASSLVGTSPHEQFF. DNA of the CDR3: TGTGCCAGCAGCTTAGTGGGGACTAGCCCACATGAGCAGTTCTTC.

V gene TRBV4-3 combines with J gene TRBJ2-7; possibly TRBD2 for D (6 bases). CDR1 and CDR2 (germline): LGHNA, YSLEER. CDR3 length: 14 amino acids. Trimming left V 0 bases short and J 6 bases short, with 12 bases between. The CDR3 loop is CASSQEHGSREQYF. CDR3 sequence (DNA): TGCGCCAGCAGCCAAGAACACGGGAGTCGCGAGCAGTACTTC.

This clonotype was seen a handful of times. The CDR3 DNA is TGTGCCAGCAATCTAGGGATGTCCTACGAGCAGTACTTC. It is translated as CASNLGMSYEQYF. The J gene is TRBJ2-7, the V gene TRBV12-3 or TRBV12-4; D remains ambiguous. The V end was cut by 7 bases, the J end by 1 base, with 11 bases between. This CDR3 region has 13 residues.

V is TRBV12-3 or TRBV12-4 and J is TRBJ2-3; TRBD2 agrees at 11 bases. V lost 6 bases, J lost 6 bases, and 11 bases stayed unmatched. This CDR3 has 16 residues. This CDR3 is CASSKILAGVGDTQYF. In nucleotides, the CDR3 is TGTGCCAGCAGCAAAATACTAGCGGGAGTTGGGGATACGCAGTATTTT.

The chain recombines TRBV6-1 with TRBJ2-7, with 7 bases identical to TRBD2. In germline, CDR1 is MNHNS, CDR2 SASEGT. This CDR3 contains 16 residues. V shed 6 bases, J shed 0 bases, and the junction held 11 bases outside the gene matches. CDR3 DNA sequence: TGTGCCAGCAGGGGCCCCGGGAGGCAAATCTCCTACGAGCAGTACTTC. It is translated as CASRGPGRQISYEQYF.